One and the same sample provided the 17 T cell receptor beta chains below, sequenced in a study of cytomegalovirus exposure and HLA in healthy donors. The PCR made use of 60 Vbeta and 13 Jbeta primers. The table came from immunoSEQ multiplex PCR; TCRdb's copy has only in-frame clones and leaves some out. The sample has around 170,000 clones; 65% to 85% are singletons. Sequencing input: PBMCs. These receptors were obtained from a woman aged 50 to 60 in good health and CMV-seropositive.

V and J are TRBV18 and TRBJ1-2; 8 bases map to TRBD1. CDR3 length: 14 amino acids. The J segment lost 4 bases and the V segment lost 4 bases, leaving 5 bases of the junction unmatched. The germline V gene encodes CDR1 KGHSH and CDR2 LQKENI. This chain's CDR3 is CASSLMDRAYGYTF. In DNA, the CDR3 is TGTGCCAGCTCACTCATGGACAGGGCCTATGGCTACACCTTC. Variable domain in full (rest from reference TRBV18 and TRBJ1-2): NAGVMQNPRHLVRRRGQEARLRCSPMKGHSHVYWYRQLPEEGLKFMVYLQKENIIDESGMPKERFSAEFPKEGPSILRIQQVVRGDSAAYFCASSLMDRAYGYTFGSGTRLTVV.

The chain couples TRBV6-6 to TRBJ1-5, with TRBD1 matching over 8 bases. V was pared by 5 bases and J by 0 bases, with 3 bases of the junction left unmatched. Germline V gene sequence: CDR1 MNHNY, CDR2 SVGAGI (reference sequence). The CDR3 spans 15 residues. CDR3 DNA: TGTGCCAGCAGTCCAGGGGGCGCTAGCAATCAGCCCCAGCATTTT. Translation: CASSPGGASNQPQHF.

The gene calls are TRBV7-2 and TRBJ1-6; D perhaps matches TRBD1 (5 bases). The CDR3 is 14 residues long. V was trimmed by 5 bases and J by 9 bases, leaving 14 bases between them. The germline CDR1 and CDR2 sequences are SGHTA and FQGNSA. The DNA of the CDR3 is TGTGCCAGCAGCCCGGCTCGGAGGGGTTCACCCCTCCACTTT. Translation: CASSPARRGSPLHF.

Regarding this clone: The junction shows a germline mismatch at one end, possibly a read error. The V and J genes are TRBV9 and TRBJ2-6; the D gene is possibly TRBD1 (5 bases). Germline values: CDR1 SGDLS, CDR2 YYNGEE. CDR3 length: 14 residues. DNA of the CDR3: TGTGCCAGCAGCGCCCCGGCTGGGGCCAACGGCCTGACTTTC. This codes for CASSAPAGANGLTF.

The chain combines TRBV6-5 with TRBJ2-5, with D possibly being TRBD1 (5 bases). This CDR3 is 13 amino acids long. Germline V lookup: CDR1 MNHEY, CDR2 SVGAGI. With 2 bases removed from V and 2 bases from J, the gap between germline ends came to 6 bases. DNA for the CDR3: TGTGCCAGCAGTTACAAGGGGCAAGAGACCCAGTACTTC. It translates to CASSYKGQETQYF.

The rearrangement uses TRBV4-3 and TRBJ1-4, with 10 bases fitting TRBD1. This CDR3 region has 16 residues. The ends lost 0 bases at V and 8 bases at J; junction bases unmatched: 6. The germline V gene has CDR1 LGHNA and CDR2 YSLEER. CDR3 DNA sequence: TGCGCCAGCAGCCAAGAGGGGACAGGGGCGAGGGAAAAACTGTTTTTT. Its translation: CASSQEGTGAREKLFF.

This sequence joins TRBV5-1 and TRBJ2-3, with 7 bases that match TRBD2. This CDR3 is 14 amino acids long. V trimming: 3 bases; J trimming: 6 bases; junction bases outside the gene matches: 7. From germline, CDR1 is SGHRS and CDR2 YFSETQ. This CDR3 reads CASSSQGGSDTQYF. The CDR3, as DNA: TGCGCCAGCAGCTCCCAGGGAGGGTCCGATACGCAGTATTTT.

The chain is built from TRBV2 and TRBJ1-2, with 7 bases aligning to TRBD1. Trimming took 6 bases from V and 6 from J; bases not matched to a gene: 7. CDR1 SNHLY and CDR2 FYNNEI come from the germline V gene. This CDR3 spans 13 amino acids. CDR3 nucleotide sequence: TGTGCCAGCAGAACGACAGGGAGAGATGGCTACACCTTC. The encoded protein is CASRTTGRDGYTF.

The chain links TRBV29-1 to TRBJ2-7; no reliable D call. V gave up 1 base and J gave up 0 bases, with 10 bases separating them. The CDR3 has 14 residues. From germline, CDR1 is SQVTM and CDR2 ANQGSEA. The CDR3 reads CSVEAGLGSYEQYF. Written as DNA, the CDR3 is TGCAGCGTTGAAGCCGGGTTGGGCTCCTACGAGCAGTACTTC.

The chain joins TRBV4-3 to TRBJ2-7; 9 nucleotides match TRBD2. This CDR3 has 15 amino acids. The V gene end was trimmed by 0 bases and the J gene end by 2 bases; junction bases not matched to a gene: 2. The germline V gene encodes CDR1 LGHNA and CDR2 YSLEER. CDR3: CASSQDIAGAYEQYF. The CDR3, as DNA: TGCGCCAGCAGCCAAGATATAGCGGGGGCCTACGAGCAGTACTTC.

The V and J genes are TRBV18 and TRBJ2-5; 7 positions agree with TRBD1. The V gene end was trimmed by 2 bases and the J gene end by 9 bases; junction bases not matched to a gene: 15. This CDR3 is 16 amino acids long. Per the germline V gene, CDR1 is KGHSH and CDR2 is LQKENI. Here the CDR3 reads CASSPEGAGLEGAQYF. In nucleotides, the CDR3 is TGTGCCAGCTCACCAGAGGGGGCAGGGCTGGAAGGGGCCCAGTACTTC.

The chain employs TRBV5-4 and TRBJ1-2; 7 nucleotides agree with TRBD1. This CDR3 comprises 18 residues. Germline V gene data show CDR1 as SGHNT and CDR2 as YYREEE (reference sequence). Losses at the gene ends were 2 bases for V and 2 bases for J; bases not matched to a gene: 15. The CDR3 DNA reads TGTGCCAGCAGCTTCGGTGCGGATAGGGGGCCCTCCAACTATGGCTACACCTTC. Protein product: CASSFGADRGPSNYGYTF.

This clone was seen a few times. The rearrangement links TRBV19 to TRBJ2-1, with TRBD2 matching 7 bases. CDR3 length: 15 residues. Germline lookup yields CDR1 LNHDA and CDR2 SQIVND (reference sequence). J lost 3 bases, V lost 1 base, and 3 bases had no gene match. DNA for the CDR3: TGTGCCAGTAGTATAGGGGCTAGCGGCTACAATGAGCAGTTCTTC. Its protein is CASSIGASGYNEQFF. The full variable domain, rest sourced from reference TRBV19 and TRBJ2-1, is DGGITQSPKYLFRKEGQNVTLSCEQNLNHDAMYWYRQDPGQGLRLIYYSQIVNDFQKGDIAEGYSVSREKKESFPLTVTSAQKNPTAFYLCASSIGASGYNEQFFGPGTRLTVL.

Here the CDR3 reads CASSEEVAGAGELFF. The CDR3 coding sequence is TGTGCCAGCAGTGAAGAAGTCGCGGGGGCCGGGGAGCTGTTTTTT. This chain joins TRBV25-1 and TRBJ2-2, with 7 bases lining up with TRBD2. The CDR3 is 15 residues long. J gave up 6 bases and V 2 bases, and 6 bases lay outside the gene matches. Germline V gene lookup returns CDR1 MGHDK and CDR2 SYGVNS.

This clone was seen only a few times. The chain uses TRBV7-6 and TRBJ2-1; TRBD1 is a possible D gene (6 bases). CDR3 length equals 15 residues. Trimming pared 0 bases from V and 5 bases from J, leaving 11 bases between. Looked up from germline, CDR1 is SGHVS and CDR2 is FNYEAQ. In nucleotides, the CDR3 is TGTGCCAGCAGCTTAGCGGCAGGGACAAACAATGAGCAGTTCTTC. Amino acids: CASSLAAGTNNEQFF.

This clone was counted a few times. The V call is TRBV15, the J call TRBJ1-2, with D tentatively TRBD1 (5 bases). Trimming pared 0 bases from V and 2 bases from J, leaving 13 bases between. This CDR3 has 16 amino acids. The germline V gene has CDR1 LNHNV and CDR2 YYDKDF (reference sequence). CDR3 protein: CATSRDHPSGNYGYTF. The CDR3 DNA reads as TGTGCCACCAGCAGAGATCACCCCTCAGGGAACTATGGCTACACCTTC.

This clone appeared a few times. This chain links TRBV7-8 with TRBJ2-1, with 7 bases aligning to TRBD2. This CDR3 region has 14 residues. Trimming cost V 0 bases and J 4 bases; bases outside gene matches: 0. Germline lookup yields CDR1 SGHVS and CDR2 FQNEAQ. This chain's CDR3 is CASSLAGGYNEQFF. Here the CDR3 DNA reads TGTGCCAGCAGCTTAGCGGGGGGGTACAATGAGCAGTTCTTC.